The sequence of this TCR beta chain was determined in a study of blood T cells in healthy people across ages. Aged about 6 to 100, donors were systemically healthy Caucasians from Russia. CDR1 SGHRS and CDR2 YFSETQ come from the germline V gene. With V trimmed by 0 bases and J by 4 bases, 11 bases remained unmatched. The CDR3 extends over 17 amino acids. Whole-study findings and limits: Both higher diversity and more naive CD4+ cells marked long-lived donors when set against aged donors. The lack of PBMC sorting stopped any conclusive naive versus antigen-experienced comparison.

PCR was performed a second time for roughly 7 to 12 cycles using a sample-barcoded 5' primer and a J-beta primer mix. TCRdb reprocessed the 5' RACE reads with MiXCR, giving one entry per CDR3 protein. The sample holds hundreds of thousands of distinct CDR3 sequences, about 24% seen once. Turning to this clonotype: The antigen is undetermined.

These data were also filed under a second study, of T cells of mothers and their children.

This receptor was taken from a boy aged 5-17 years in good health. The chain links TRBV5-1 to TRBJ2-7, with 9 bases fitting TRBD1. Material for sequencing was blood. The CDR3 here is CASSLAGQGSEPYEQYF. The CDR3, as DNA: TGCGCCAGCAGCTTGGCGGGACAGGGAAGCGAACCATACGAGCAGTACTTC.